The 12 T cell receptor beta chains below all came from one sample that was sequenced in a study of cytomegalovirus exposure and HLA in healthy donors. It was with 60 Vbeta and 13 Jbeta primers that the PCR ran. Profiled with immunoSEQ multiplex PCR; TCRdb holds only in-frame clones, not every one. The table includes under 250,000 clones, approximately 82% detected once. What was sequenced was PBMCs. The receptors shown here come from a male donor in good health and CMV-seronegative.

The chain employs TRBV25-1 and TRBJ2-7, with 7 bases lining up with TRBD2. Germline V lookup: CDR1 MGHDK, CDR2 SYGVNS. With 4 bases clipped from V and 6 bases from J, the junction kept 0 bases outside the gene matches. The CDR3 contains 11 residues. The CDR3 DNA is TGTGCCAGCAGTGTAGCGGGCGAGCAGTACTTC. Its translation is CASSVAGEQYF.

This clone came up a few times. The chain links TRBV5-4 to TRBJ2-1; no reliable D call. CDR3 length equals 13 residues. V gave up 0 bases and J gave up 12 bases, with 13 bases separating them. Germline lookup yields CDR1 SGHNT and CDR2 YYREEE (reference sequence). CDR3 sequence: CASSLERPESQFF. In DNA form, the CDR3 reads TGTGCCAGCAGCTTGGAACGGCCGGAGTCGCAGTTCTTC.

The V and J genes are TRBV27 and TRBJ1-1; D remains unclear. CDR1 is MNHEY, CDR2 SMNVEV, per germline (reference sequence). The V end was cut by 6 bases, the J end by 1 base, with 9 bases between. The CDR3 length is 13 residues. The CDR3 reads CASSSEENTEAFF. The CDR3 DNA reads as TGTGCCAGCAGCTCGGAGGAGAACACTGAAGCTTTCTTT.

This rearrangement joins TRBV29-1 to TRBJ2-6; no clear D. In germline, CDR1 is SQVTM, CDR2 ANQGSEA. This CDR3 is 17 amino acids long. V was shortened by 0 bases and J by 0 bases, with 12 bases between the two germline ends. The CDR3 DNA follows: TGCAGCGTTGAAGATAGAATCCGGAGCTCTGGGGCCAACGTCCTGACTTTC. It is translated as CSVEDRIRSSGANVLTF.

The chain joins TRBV7-9 to TRBJ1-6; no definite D call. The V and J ends lost 2 bases and 0 bases respectively, with 8 bases between them. Per germline, CDR1 SEHNR and CDR2 FQNEAQ (reference sequence). The CDR3 totals 16 residues. This chain's CDR3 is CASSLRGISYNSPLHF. In DNA, the CDR3 is TGTGCCAGCAGCTTACGAGGGATCTCCTATAATTCACCCCTCCACTTT.

This chain joins TRBV18 and TRBJ2-5; D is possibly TRBD1 (5 bases). The CDR3 contains 14 residues. Trimming removed 0 bases at V and 5 bases at J, with 10 bases between. Germline V lookup: CDR1 KGHSH, CDR2 LQKENI. The CDR3 DNA follows: TGTGCCAGCTCACCACCGCCAGGGCGCGAGACCCAGTACTTC. Its translation: CASSPPPGRETQYF.

CDR3 DNA sequence: TGTGCCAGTAGTACCCCTAGCGGGAATGAGCAGTTCTTC. It specifies CASSTPSGNEQFF. This chain links TRBV19 with TRBJ2-1, with TRBD2 identical over 8 bases. The V gene end was trimmed by 4 bases and the J gene end by 7 bases; junction bases not matched to a gene: 3. Looked up from germline, CDR1 is LNHDA and CDR2 is SQIVND (reference sequence). This CDR3 has 13 amino acids.

This clone showed up just a few times. The chain couples TRBV11-2 to TRBJ2-3, with TRBD1 matching 9 bases. In germline, CDR1 is SGHAT, CDR2 FQNNGV. V lost 5 bases, J lost 1 base, and 1 base stayed unmatched. The CDR3 loop spans 14 amino acids. The CDR3 region has the DNA TGTGCCAGCAGCAGGGACAGGGGCACAGATACGCAGTATTTT. This codes for CASSRDRGTDTQYF. Full variable domain (outside the CDR3, taken from reference TRBV11-2 and TRBJ2-3): EAGVAQSPRYKIIEKRQSVAFWCNPISGHATLYWYQQILGQGPKLLIQFQNNGVVDDSQLPKDRFSAERLKGVDSTLKIQPAKLEDSAVYLCASSRDRGTDTQYFGPGTRLTVL.

The CDR3 nucleotides read TGCAGCGTGGACAGTCGGAAACGAGAGACCCAGTACTTC. This encodes CSVDSRKRETQYF. The chain recombines TRBV29-1 with TRBJ2-5, with TRBD1 as a possible D gene (6 bases). The CDR3 has 13 residues. With 6 bases removed from V and 4 bases from J, the gap between germline ends came to 15 bases. CDR1 SQVTM and CDR2 ANQGSEA come from the germline V gene.

The chain employs TRBV7-3 and TRBJ1-1, with D possibly being TRBD1 (6 bases). Trimming removed 5 bases from V and 5 bases from J, with 15 bases in between. The CDR3 has 14 amino acids. The V gene's germline CDR1 is SGHTA and CDR2 FQGTGA. This CDR3 is CASSRTAVGTEAFF. CDR3 DNA sequence: TGTGCCAGCAGCAGGACAGCGGTGGGAACTGAAGCTTTCTTT.

In its sample, this clone was seen once. V usage is TRBV6-5 and J usage is TRBJ2-3; a weak D match, TRBD2 (6 bases). The CDR3 spans 13 residues. Trimming cost V 3 bases and J 5 bases, with 9 bases left between them. Germline V lookup: CDR1 MNHEY, CDR2 SVGAGI. The CDR3 DNA reads as TGTGCCAGCAGTTATCCGGGGGAAGATACGCAGTATTTT. This sequence encodes CASSYPGEDTQYF.

The chain joins TRBV30 to TRBJ1-5, with 7 nucleotides matching TRBD1. J lost 4 bases, V lost 4 bases, and 1 base had no gene match. The germline V gene encodes CDR1 GTSNPN and CDR2 SVGIG (reference sequence). The CDR3 runs 12 residues. This CDR3 reads CAWNRGNQPQHF. The DNA of the CDR3 is TGTGCCTGGAACAGGGGAAATCAGCCCCAGCATTTT.